This TCR beta chain came from a study of blood T cell repertoires in COVID-19. Clones were sequenced by immunoSEQ multiplex PCR, and TCRdb holds only the in-frame ones, with some missing. The data contain approximately 61,000 clones, 70% to 85% of them singletons. The clonotype originates from a woman in her sixties or seventies with acute or convalescent COVID-19. The sample consisted of peripheral blood.

The chain's CDR3 is CASSLYGLAGVWQETQYF. CDR3 DNA sequence: TGCGCCAGCAGCTTATACGGACTAGCGGGGGTGTGGCAAGAGACCCAGTACTTC. The V gene is TRBV5-1, the J gene TRBJ2-5; 13 bases align to TRBD2. From germline, CDR1 is SGHRS and CDR2 YFSETQ. The CDR3 is 18 amino acids. Germline trimming cut 2 bases from V and 2 bases from J; bases unmatched to any gene: 9.